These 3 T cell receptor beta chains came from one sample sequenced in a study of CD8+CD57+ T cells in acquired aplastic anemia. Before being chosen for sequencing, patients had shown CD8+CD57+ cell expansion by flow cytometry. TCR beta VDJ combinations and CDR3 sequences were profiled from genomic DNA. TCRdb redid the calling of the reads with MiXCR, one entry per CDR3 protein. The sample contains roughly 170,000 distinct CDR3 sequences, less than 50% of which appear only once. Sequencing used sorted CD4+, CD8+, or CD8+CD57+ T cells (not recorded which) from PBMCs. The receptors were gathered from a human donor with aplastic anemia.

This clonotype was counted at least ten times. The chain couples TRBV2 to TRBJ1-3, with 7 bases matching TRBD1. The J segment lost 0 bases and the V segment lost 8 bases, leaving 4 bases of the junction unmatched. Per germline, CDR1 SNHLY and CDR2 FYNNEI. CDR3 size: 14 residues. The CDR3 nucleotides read TGTGCCAGCCGACAGGGCCCCTCTGGAAACACCATATATTTT. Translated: CASRQGPSGNTIYF.

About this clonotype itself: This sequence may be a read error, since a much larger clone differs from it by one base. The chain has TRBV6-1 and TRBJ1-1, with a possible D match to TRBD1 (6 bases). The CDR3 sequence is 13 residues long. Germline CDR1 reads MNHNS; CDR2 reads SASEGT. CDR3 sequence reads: CASSVSQGTEASF. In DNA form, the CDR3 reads TGTGCCAGCAGTGTTTCACAGGGCACTGAAGCTTCCTTT.

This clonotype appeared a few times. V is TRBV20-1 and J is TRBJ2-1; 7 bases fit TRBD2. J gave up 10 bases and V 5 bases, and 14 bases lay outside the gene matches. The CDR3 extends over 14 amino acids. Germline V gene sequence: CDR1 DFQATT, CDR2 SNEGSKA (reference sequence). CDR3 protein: CSARGLGGALEQFF. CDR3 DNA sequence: TGCAGTGCTCGTGGACTAGGAGGGGCGTTGGAGCAGTTCTTC.